What follows are 8 T cell receptor beta chains derived from one specimen sequenced in a study of regulatory dendritic cells for organ transplantation. Sorted subsets were CFSE-labeled and cultured around five days with allogeneic dendritic cells. No antigen is known for these receptors. The data were produced by immunoSEQ multiplex PCR, yet TCRdb's version contains in-frame clones alone and is incomplete. This table holds fewer than 25,000 clones, 80% to 90% found once. The sample comprised naive CD4+ T cells from blood cultured with regulatory dendritic cells. Subset reported: CD45RA+ naive T cells. These receptors all stem from a human donor in good health.

Here the CDR3 DNA reads TGTGCCAGCAGCCTCCTTGGTGTGGGACGGGGGGGTGAAAAACTGTTTTTT. Translating it yields CASSLLGVGRGGEKLFF. This chain links TRBV5-4 with TRBJ1-4; D is possibly TRBD1 (5 bases). V lost 4 bases and J 7 bases, leaving 23 bases between the germline ends. Germline CDR1 and CDR2: SGHNT and YYREEE (reference sequence). The CDR3 has 17 amino acids.

This chain joins TRBV2 and TRBJ1-5; D is unclear. Germline CDR1 reads SNHLY; CDR2 reads FYNNEI. Trimming removed 7 bases from V and 1 base from J, with 14 bases in between. The CDR3 consists of 15 residues. Here the CDR3 reads CASKGGGTSNQPQHF. DNA of the CDR3: TGTGCCAGCAAAGGCGGAGGAACCAGCAATCAGCCCCAGCATTTT. Complete variable domain (other parts from reference TRBV2 and TRBJ1-5): EPEVTQTPSHQVTQMGQEVILRCVPISNHLYFYWYRQILGQKVEFLVSFYNNEISEKSEIFDDQFSVERPDGSNFTLKIRSTKLEDSAMYFCASKGGGTSNQPQHFGDGTRLSIL.

The chain recombines TRBV25-1 with TRBJ1-1; tentatively, D is TRBD1 (5 bases). In germline, CDR1 is MGHDK, CDR2 SYGVNS. Trimming cost V 6 bases and J 2 bases, with 10 bases left between them. The CDR3 loop spans 13 amino acids. The CDR3 is CASSFRDNTEAFF. CDR3 DNA: TGTGCCAGCAGCTTCAGGGACAACACTGAAGCTTTCTTT.

This clone has only one observation. The chain joins TRBV5-6 to TRBJ1-2; possible D gene TRBD1, 5 bases. CDR3 size: 13 residues. Trimming stripped 6 bases from V and 5 bases from J, with 14 bases between. Looked up from germline, CDR1 is SGHDT and CDR2 is YYEEEE. The CDR3, as DNA: TGTGCCAGCAATCTATGGGGGATTTATGGCTACACCTTC. Its translation is CASNLWGIYGYTF.

This clone appeared a few times. V and J are TRBV4-2 and TRBJ2-3, with 7 bases that match TRBD2. The germline V gene encodes CDR1 LGHNA and CDR2 YNFKEQ. V shed 3 bases, J shed 3 bases, and the junction held 9 bases outside the gene matches. The CDR3 consists of 16 residues. CDR3 protein: CASSHGVEAGTDTQYF. The CDR3 DNA reads as TGTGCCAGCAGCCATGGAGTGGAAGCGGGAACAGATACGCAGTATTTT.

This clone has more than one count but fewer than ten. The chain joins TRBV29-1 to TRBJ1-1; TRBD1 might be the D (5 bases). CDR3 length equals 13 residues. V was cut by 7 bases and J by 0 bases, with 12 bases left in between. Germline lookup yields CDR1 SQVTM and CDR2 ANQGSEA. Here the CDR3 reads CSARLGLNTEAFF. CDR3 nucleotide sequence: TGCAGCGCCCGTTTGGGGCTGAACACTGAAGCTTTCTTT.

The chain uses TRBV28 and TRBJ2-1; a weak D match, TRBD2 (6 bases). Germline CDR1 and CDR2: MDHEN and SYDVKM. The CDR3 is made up of 16 amino acids. Trimming removed 6 bases from V and 2 bases from J, with 17 bases in between. CDR3 sequence (DNA): TGTGCCAGCAGCTCGCCCTCTAGCGCCACCTACAATGAGCAGTTCTTC. Translation gives CASSSPSSATYNEQFF.

This chain links TRBV4-3 with TRBJ2-1, with 7 bases identical to TRBD2. The germline V gene encodes CDR1 LGHNA and CDR2 YSLEER. V was clipped by 0 bases and J by 4 bases; unmatched bases: 15. This CDR3 comprises 19 residues. The CDR3: CASSQDLLSAGFIYNEQFF. The CDR3 coding sequence is TGCGCCAGCAGCCAAGACCTTCTTTCAGCGGGATTCATTTACAATGAGCAGTTCTTC.